Listed below are T cell receptor beta chains from one sample, sequenced in a study of OX40 agonist ivuxolimab in advanced cancers. Generated by immunoSEQ multiplex PCR, the TCRdb table keeps only in-frame clones and is missing some. Of 20,000 to 25,000 clones listed, almost 85% were seen once; the top ten hold under 35%. Material: CD4+ or CD8+ T cells sorted from blood, obtained in a trial of the OX40 agonist ivuxolimab. The source is an adult with an advanced solid tumor such as melanoma, head and neck, liver or kidney cancer. Each CDR3 is given with its conserved first and last residue. A D gene is named only where the DNA matches it firmly. Expanded clones get a size class; other rows say once, few or many, or leave the size out.

V gene	D gene	J gene	clone size	CDR3 protein	CDR3 DNA
TRBV13	TRBD1	TRBJ1-2	.	CASSLVGQGAGYTF	TGTGCCAGCAGCTTAGTGGGACAGGGGGCTGGCTACACCTTC
TRBV11-3	.	TRBJ2-2	once	CASSLETGLTNTGELFF	TGTGCCAGCAGCTTAGAGACGGGACTCACGAACACCGGGGAGCTGTTTTTT
TRBV5-1	.	TRBJ2-1	.	CASSFTKGLNEQFF	TGCGCCAGCAGCTTCACGAAGGGGCTCAATGAGCAGTTCTTC
TRBV7-8	TRBD2	TRBJ2-5	.	CASSYLPGLADLQETQYF	TGTGCCAGCAGCTACCTCCCGGGACTAGCGGACCTACAAGAGACCCAGTACTTC
TRBV7-8	.	TRBJ1-3	.	CASSLADSSGNTIYF	TGTGCCAGCAGCTTAGCAGACAGCTCTGGAAACACCATATATTTT
TRBV5-5	.	TRBJ1-4	.	CASSDPGSNEKLFF	TGTGCCAGCTCCGACCCAGGGTCTAATGAAAAACTGTTTTTT
TRBV7-2	.	TRBJ1-5	.	CASSLAGAGEPQHF	TGTGCCAGCAGCTTAGCGGGGGCAGGAGAGCCCCAGCATTTT
TRBV29-1	TRBD2	TRBJ2-7	.	CSVAGGRAYEQYF	TGCAGCGTTGCCGGCGGGAGGGCCTACGAGCAGTACTTC
TRBV7-6	.	TRBJ1-4	.	CASSPDIGTNEKLFF	TGTGCCAGCAGCCCGGACATAGGGACTAATGAAAAACTGTTTTTT
TRBV6-5	.	TRBJ1-1	.	CASRKGMNTEAFF	TGTGCCAGCAGGAAGGGGATGAACACTGAAGCTTTCTTT
TRBV28	.	TRBJ2-7	.	CASSPSLWDTTSYEQYF	TGTGCCAGCAGTCCATCATTGTGGGACACGACATCCTACGAGCAGTACTTC
TRBV5-6	.	TRBJ2-6	once	CASSFGSGANVLTF	TGTGCCAGCAGCTTCGGCTCTGGGGCCAACGTCCTGACTTTC
TRBV2	TRBD2	TRBJ2-3	.	CASSEGLAGFTDTQYF	TGTGCCAGCAGTGAGGGGCTAGCGGGATTCACAGATACGCAGTATTTT
TRBV9	.	TRBJ2-5	.	CASSVGGAKETQYF	TGTGCCAGCAGCGTAGGGGGGGCAAAAGAGACCCAGTACTTC
TRBV30	.	TRBJ2-3	few	CAWSVLGNTDTQYF	TGTGCCTGGAGTGTACTCGGGAACACAGATACGCAGTATTTT
TRBV6-6	.	TRBJ1-1	.	CASSYSVNTEAFF	TGTGCCAGCAGTTACTCCGTGAACACTGAAGCTTTCTTT
TRBV4-1	.	TRBJ2-5	.	CASSQDLGWETQYF	TGCGCCAGCAGCCAAGATTTGGGGTGGGAGACCCAGTACTTC
TRBV28	.	TRBJ1-3	.	CASSFGYHSGNTIYF	TGTGCCAGCAGTTTTGGGTATCACTCTGGAAACACCATATATTTT
TRBV4-1	TRBD2	TRBJ2-1	.	CASSQDGLAVYNEQFF	TGCGCCAGCAGCCAAGACGGGCTAGCGGTATACAATGAGCAGTTCTTC
TRBV19	.	TRBJ2-5	.	CASSAPFQETQYF	TGTGCCAGTAGCGCACCCTTCCAAGAGACCCAGTACTTC
TRBV28	.	TRBJ1-3	.	CASSLLWNSGNTIYF	TGTGCCAGCAGTTTATTGTGGAACTCTGGAAACACCATATATTTT
TRBV5-6	TRBD2	TRBJ2-7	once	CASSLGLAGGPHEQYF	TGTGCCAGCAGCTTAGGACTAGCGGGGGGGCCCCACGAGCAGTACTTC
TRBV11-2	.	TRBJ2-7	medium-sized	CASSLAVRADEQYF	TGTGCCAGCAGCTTAGCGGTTAGGGCCGACGAGCAGTACTTC
TRBV6-5	.	TRBJ2-7	.	CASSYGDTYEQYF	TGTGCCAGCAGTTACGGGGATACCTACGAGCAGTACTTC
TRBV27	TRBD1	TRBJ2-7	.	CASSPLRTGDAYEQYF	TGTGCCAGCAGTCCTCTTAGGACAGGGGATGCCTACGAGCAGTACTTC
TRBV27	.	TRBJ2-3	.	CASSLWDGTTDMQYF	TGTGCCAGCAGTTTATGGGACGGTACCACAGATATGCAGTATTTT
TRBV10-1	.	TRBJ2-1	.	CASSEVGSNEQFF	TGCGCCAGCAGTGAAGTGGGGTCCAATGAGCAGTTCTTC
TRBV29-1	.	TRBJ2-1	.	CSANPLGNEQFF	TGCAGCGCCAATCCTCTGGGCAATGAGCAGTTCTTC
TRBV7-8	.	TRBJ2-5	once	CASSLPAGPYQETQYF	TGTGCCAGCAGCTTACCGGCGGGGCCCTACCAAGAGACCCAGTACTTC
TRBV9	.	TRBJ1-1	.	CASSERGFSANTEAFF	TGTGCCAGCAGCGAGAGGGGGTTTAGTGCGAACACTGAAGCTTTCTTT
TRBV9	TRBD1	TRBJ2-7	.	CASSGTGAAYEQYF	TGTGCCAGCAGCGGTACAGGGGCCGCGTACGAGCAGTACTTC
TRBV7-8	.	TRBJ2-2	.	CASSLGGLHTGELFF	TGTGCCAGCAGCTTAGGCGGCTTACACACCGGGGAGCTGTTTTTT
TRBV4-2	.	TRBJ1-1	.	CASSQVVNTEAFF	TGTGCCAGCAGCCAAGTGGTGAACACTGAAGCTTTCTTT
TRBV5-6	TRBD2	TRBJ2-1	.	CASSFELAGVYNEQFF	TGTGCCAGCAGCTTCGAGCTAGCGGGAGTCTACAATGAGCAGTTCTTC
TRBV5-1	TRBD2	TRBJ2-1	.	CASSPPLTSENEQFF	TGCGCCAGCAGCCCGCCCCTGACTAGCGAGAATGAGCAGTTCTTC
TRBV7-9	.	TRBJ2-7	few	CAILMGYEQYF	TGTGCCATCCTGATGGGCTACGAGCAGTACTTC